This T cell receptor (beta chain) was recorded in a study of CD8 T cells in Susac syndrome. Study information: Within the sequenced group of Susac syndrome patients, over five showed active disease and about eight were in remission. Study-level findings and limits: The study admitted that it had a relatively small number of individuals in its TCR sequencing and HLA analysis.

TCR beta sequences were obtained from blood CD8+ and CD4+ T cells. Germline CDR1 is LGHNA and CDR2 is YNFKEQ. V shed 4 bases, J shed 3 bases, and the junction held 5 bases outside the gene matches. This CDR3 has 15 residues. The authors reverse transcribed 0.5 to 1 ug RNA with random hexamers. TCR beta CDR3 was amplified by immunoSEQ multiplex PCR. This amplification extended across 54 Vbeta and 13 Jbeta segments. TCRdb ran MiXCR on the immunoSEQ multiplex PCR reads and lists one entry per CDR3 protein. The sample contains about 130,000 distinct CDR3 sequences, over 90% of which appear only once. Turning to this clonotype: What it binds is unknown.

This sequence joins TRBV4-2 and TRBJ1-1; 10 positions match TRBD1. The receptor's source is a human donor with Susac syndrome. The sequenced material came from CD8+ T cells from PBMCs. The CDR3 spells CASSPGQGTYTEAFF. For the CDR3, the DNA is TGTGCCAGCAGCCCGGGACAGGGGACATACACTGAAGCTTTCTTT.